This TCR beta chain originates from a study of T cell repertoires in cytomegalovirus infection. Study-level information: An indication of both CMV infection and matching HLA type came from public TCR beta signatures.

TCRdb reprocessed the reads with MiXCR, giving one entry per CDR3 protein. The profile shows around 430,000 distinct CDR3 sequences, about 42% of them singletons. Remarks on this clonotype: Its matching antigen is unknown.

General observations from the study: Clonotypes of TCR beta that were HLA-C-restricted and CMV-specific dominated the ex vivo response. The cumulative frequency of public TCR beta families distinguished individuals who carried CMV together with the relevant HLA.

This sequence originates from a human donor in good health (CMV status not recorded). Some clones in this sample may be carry-over from other donors' samples. Sequenced here: cultured PBMCs, sampled from culture after CMV antigen stimulation.

As DNA, the CDR3 is TGTGCCAGCCATGAGCACCGGGACACCTCCTACGAGCAGTACTTC. Protein sequence: CASHEHRDTSYEQYF. The chain has TRBV6-2 or TRBV6-3 and TRBJ2-7; perhaps TRBD1 as D (6 bases). Germline V CDR1 and CDR2: MNHEY, SVGEGT. The V and J ends lost 8 bases and 0 bases respectively, with 17 bases between them. The length of the CDR3 is 15 residues.